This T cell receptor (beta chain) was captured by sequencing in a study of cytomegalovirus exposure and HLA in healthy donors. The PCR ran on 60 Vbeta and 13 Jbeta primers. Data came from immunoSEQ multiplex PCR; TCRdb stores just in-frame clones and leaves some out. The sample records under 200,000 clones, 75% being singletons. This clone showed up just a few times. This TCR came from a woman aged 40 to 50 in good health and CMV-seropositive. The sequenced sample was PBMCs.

CDR3 region: CASSPRWERRYEQYF. Here the CDR3 DNA reads TGTGCCAGCAGCCCTCGTTGGGAGCGGCGCTACGAGCAGTACTTC. The genes are TRBV9 and TRBJ2-7; D is perhaps TRBD2 (5 bases). The CDR3 consists of 15 residues. The V end was cut by 4 bases, the J end by 3 bases, with 17 bases between. Germline assignment: CDR1 SGDLS and CDR2 YYNGEE.